The T cell receptor beta chain described here comes from a study of CD8 T cells in ankylosing spondylitis (dated by TCRdb to 2015 to 2018). A note on the overall study: T cell receptor beta repertoires were profiled in healthy donors and ankylosing spondylitis patients so that disease-linked TCR variants could be found. Samples of peripheral blood were taken, and for ankylosing spondylitis patients, synovial fluid was collected as well. The whole study cohort included 108 healthy donors and about two dozen ankylosing spondylitis patients. What the study reported, not specific to this receptor: Some TCR beta motif variants had previously been reported in synovial fluid and blood of reactive arthritis patients, which suggested common disease-initiation mechanisms. A CD8+ phenotype was shown by the disease-linked clones, which were found at relatively low frequencies in peripheral blood. Blood from ankylosing spondylitis patients appeared to be characterized by a TCR beta motif composed of under 10 highly homologous amino acid variants. According to the report, matched synovial fluid samples from ankylosing spondylitis patients were significantly enriched for the disease-linked clones.

The CDR3 has 15 amino acids, counting the end cysteine and phenylalanine. The CDR3 DNA has 45 bases and is translated from base 1. V lost 0 bases and J lost 0 bases; the stretch between them is 9 bases long. Via the germline V gene (reference sequence), CDR1 is DFQATT and CDR2 SNEGSKA. Sequencing used an Illumina HiSeq 2500. Quantitative 5'-RACE with molecular barcodes was the method used to prepare the TCR beta libraries. Per the authors' processing: Disease-linked TCR variants were identified with a new computational method built on a probabilistic model of VDJ rearrangement. The public reads were quality trimmed at Q25 with fastp and then assembled into clones with MiXCR by TCRdb, keeping productive beta chains. Rows matching on CDR3 protein sequence are summarized as one entry with the most common DNA and genes. For this entry, the V and J calls and clone size follow TCRdb and not the study's own pipeline. This sample comprises 150,000 or so distinct CDR3 sequences, around a tenth of them detected only once. The top ten clonotypes cover almost 30% of the sample.

This clonotype was detected many times. Its antigen remains unidentified. The sample holds no much larger clone one base away, and base qualities are not on file. The TCR comes from a male donor with ankylosing spondylitis or in good health (not recorded which). The sequencing input was blood, either unsorted or a sorted T cell fraction (not recorded which). Recombination linked TRBV20-1 to TRBJ2-1, and the D gene may be TRBD2, 6 bases matching. The CDR3 corresponds to CSARERGSSYNEQFF. The base sequence is TGCAGTGCTAGAGAACGGGGGAGCTCCTACAATGAGCAGTTCTTC.